The 8 T cell receptor beta chains reported below all come from one sample, sequenced in a study of regulatory T cells in long-lasting Graves disease. Investigators prepared the TCR beta libraries by applying iRepertoire HTBI primers and Arm-PCR of CDR3 regions. MiXCR, run by TCRdb on the multiplex PCR reads, gives a single entry per CDR3 protein. The data contain 400,000 to 500,000 distinct CDR3 sequences, 20% to 25% of them singletons. Time point meaning: persistent/refractory GD, antithyroid drugs over 5 years with positive TRAb. The TCR library was made from RNA extracted from PBMCs. This specimen consisted of peripheral blood mononuclear cells (PBMCs), obtained when the disease was refractory, from a patient treated with antithyroid drugs. These TCRs come from a female donor with Graves disease.

This clonotype showed up just a few times. A single base separates this from a much larger clone, so it may be a read error. The chain recombines TRBV12-3 or TRBV12-4 with TRBJ2-5; 9 positions agree with TRBD2. The V and J ends lost 2 bases and 4 bases, in that order; junction bases with no gene match: 8. CDR3 length: 16 residues. The CDR3 sequence: CASSLWGGGALETQYF. CDR3 DNA sequence: TGTGCCAGCAGTTTATGGGGCGGGGGGGCCTTAGAGACCCAGTACTTC.

A remark on this clonotype: This may stem from a read error, because a much larger clone lies one nucleotide away. The chain couples TRBV12-3 or TRBV12-4 to TRBJ2-5; the D is unclear. This CDR3 region has 13 residues. V was shortened by 8 bases and J by 3 bases, with 13 bases between the two germline ends. The CDR3 DNA reads as TGTGCCAGCGGCACTACTCTCGAAGAGACCCAGTACTTC. This translates into CASGTTLEETQYF.

On this clonotype itself: This may be a read error, as it is one base from a much larger clone. The DNA for the CDR3 is TGTGCCAGCAGCTTATCTGCAGGGAGAACGTGCGAGCAGTACTTC. Protein: CASSLSAGRTCEQYF. The chain joins TRBV11-2 to TRBJ2-7; either TRBD1 or TRBD2 may supply D (5 bases each). There are 15 residues in the CDR3. Germline V gene data show CDR1 as SGHAT and CDR2 as FQNNGV. Trimming pared 2 bases from V and 6 bases from J, leaving 17 bases between.

This clonotype was observed many times. J is TRBJ1-5 and V is TRBV28, with unresolved D. Trimming stripped 6 bases from V and 3 bases from J, with 6 bases between. This CDR3 has 12 residues. Germline loops: CDR1 MDHEN, CDR2 SYDVKM. CDR3 protein: CASRRFNQPQHF. For the CDR3, the DNA is TGTGCCAGCAGACGGTTCAATCAGCCCCAGCATTTT.

This clonotype was counted ten times or more. CDR3: CSATAGAGETQYF. The CDR3 region has the DNA TGCAGTGCGACCGCGGGGGCTGGAGAGACCCAGTACTTC. The chain has TRBV20-1 and TRBJ2-5; weak D call: TRBD2 (7 bases). The CDR3 extends over 13 amino acids. The V and J ends lost 6 bases and 4 bases respectively, with 15 bases between them. Germline loops: CDR1 DFQATT, CDR2 SNEGSKA (reference sequence).

This clonotype was seen many times. V usage is TRBV6-2 or TRBV6-3 and J usage is TRBJ2-7; D unresolved. Germline CDR1 MNHEY, CDR2 SVGEGT. This CDR3 region has 14 residues. V was clipped by 0 bases and J by 2 bases, with 8 bases between them. This CDR3 is CASSYSEVPYEQYF. In DNA, the CDR3 is TGTGCCAGCAGTTACTCCGAGGTCCCCTACGAGCAGTACTTC.

In its sample, this clonotype was seen many times. The V call is TRBV2, the J call TRBJ2-7, with D tentatively TRBD2 (5 bases). Germline V gene lookup returns CDR1 SNHLY and CDR2 FYNNEI. Trimming took 6 bases from V and 2 from J, leaving 14 bases between them. CDR3 length equals 14 residues. For the CDR3, the DNA is TGTGCCAGCAGGGGGAGACTAAGTACCTACGAGCAGTACTTC. Residues: CASRGRLSTYEQYF.

This clonotype was recorded many times. This sequence joins TRBV11-2 and TRBJ1-6; D is uncertain. The V and J ends lost 6 bases and 2 bases respectively, with 5 bases between them. The germline CDR1 and CDR2 sequences are SGHAT and FQNNGV. This CDR3 contains 13 residues. CDR3 nucleotide sequence: TGTGCCAGCAGTGGCGCCTATAATTCACCCCTCCACTTT. Its protein product is CASSGAYNSPLHF.